This T cell receptor beta chain was observed in a study of T-cell memory formation after mild COVID-19. TCRdb processed the 5' RACE reads anew with MiXCR; each CDR3 protein has one entry. The data show roughly 110,000 distinct CDR3 sequences, over 15% seen once. About this clonotype itself: Its antigen is not known.

Whole-study findings and limits: Cross-reactive memory appears to have joined, as suggested by some responding clones showing up in pre-infection memory.

V dropped 1 base and J dropped 0 bases, with 15 bases sitting between them. In germline, CDR1 is SEHNR, CDR2 FQNEAQ (reference sequence). There are 17 residues in the CDR3. The sample was PBMCs or a T cell subset sorted from them (not recorded which). The chain recombines TRBV7-9 with TRBJ1-2; D remains unclear. The TCR comes from an adult woman who had mild COVID-19 (a few samples of this study predate the infection). Cell type and time point are not known. This chain's CDR3 is CASSLGWVTRSNYGYTF. The CDR3 DNA sequence: TGTGCCAGCAGCTTAGGATGGGTGACACGTTCTAACTATGGCTACACCTTC.